The 5 T cell receptor beta chains given below trace back to one sample, sequenced in a study of T cells after yellow fever vaccination. TCRdb used MiXCR to reprocess the 5' RACE reads, holding one entry per CDR3 protein. This table holds approximately 58,000 distinct CDR3 sequences, around 6.2% found once. The sample in question was PBMCs, either bulk or a sorted T-cell subset (CD4+, CD8+, memory, or dextramer-sorted; not recorded which), obtained on the day of the yellow fever booster vaccination. The receptors originated from a man younger than 35 who received the YFV17D yellow fever vaccine.

This clonotype appeared many times. This chain joins TRBV12-3 or TRBV12-4 and TRBJ2-1; D gene unclear. The CDR3 has 11 amino acids. Trimming cost V 10 bases and J 8 bases, with 12 bases left between them. For the CDR3, the DNA is TGTGCCACCCGGTCGACCGATGAGCAGTTCTTC. Protein product: CATRSTDEQFF.

CDR3 loop: CASSGGTGTGNTIYF. CDR3 DNA sequence: TGTGCCAGCAGCGGAGGGACGGGGACTGGAAACACCATATATTTT. The V call is TRBV9, the J call TRBJ1-3; D may be TRBD1 (5 bases). V was trimmed by 3 bases and J by 2 bases, leaving 12 bases between them. Per germline, CDR1 SGDLS and CDR2 YYNGEE. The CDR3 runs 15 residues.

J is TRBJ2-5 and V is TRBV4-2, with D hard to call. Germline CDR1 reads LGHNA; CDR2 reads YNFKEQ. This CDR3 is 15 amino acids long. V lost 0 bases and J 0 bases, leaving 8 bases between the germline ends. The CDR3 nucleotides are TGTGCCAGCAGCCAAGAGAAGACACACCAAGAGACCCAGTACTTC. This encodes CASSQEKTHQETQYF.

In its sample, this clonotype was seen many times. The chain has TRBV4-1 and TRBJ2-5, with D maybe TRBD1 (5 bases). CDR1 MGHRA and CDR2 YSYEKL come from the germline V gene. Trimming pared 4 bases from V and 2 bases from J, leaving 11 bases between. The CDR3 has 14 amino acids. The CDR3 DNA follows: TGCGCCAGCAGCCCCGGACACATACAAGAGACCCAGTACTTC. Translation: CASSPGHIQETQYF.

This clonotype was picked up a small number of times. The V call is TRBV27, the J call TRBJ1-3; D gene unclear. Trimming removed 3 bases from V and 4 bases from J, with 10 bases in between. The CDR3 length is 14 residues. Per germline, CDR1 MNHEY and CDR2 SMNVEV (reference sequence). The DNA for the CDR3 is TGTGCCAGCAGTTTGCGGGCTCGCGGAAACACCATATATTTT. Translated: CASSLRARGNTIYF.